The sequence of this T cell receptor beta chain was determined in a study of long-term antiretroviral therapy in people with HIV. In the study overall: First collections came about a decade before the 2015 immediate-ART recommendation. Study outcomes and limitations: Dominating the repertoire at all time points were the clones that expanded before ART.

This clone occurred a few times. Its antigen is not known. The United States was where all participants with HIV were treated. Runs used v3.0 of the immunoSEQ assay and were done at survey level. Data came from immunoSEQ multiplex PCR; TCRdb stores just in-frame clones and leaves some out. The profile shows roughly 25,000 clones, around 83% of them singletons. After removal of 6 bases from V and 2 bases from J, the junction contained 4 bases not matched to a gene. In germline, CDR1 is ENHRY, CDR2 SYGVKD. The length of the CDR3 is 14 residues. The TCR originated in a man aged 45-65 years with HIV. The chain is built from TRBV10-3 and TRBJ2-3; 8 bases are shared with TRBD2. This specimen was unsorted PBMCs, taken 3 years after starting antiretroviral therapy. The CDR3 here is CAISPGGPTDTQYF. The CDR3 DNA is TGTGCCATCAGCCCGGGGGGGCCCACAGATACGCAGTATTTT.